The 13 T cell receptor beta chains below all came from one sample that was sequenced in a study of blood T cell repertoires in COVID-19. Some clones are missing from TCRdb's copy, which holds only in-frame ones; the method was immunoSEQ multiplex PCR. The repertoire holds some 130,000 clones, with over 85% as singletons. Specimen: peripheral blood. These receptors were taken from a man between 50 and 59 years old with active COVID-19.

The V call is TRBV6-1, the J call TRBJ1-2; D remains unclear. Germline CDR1 is MNHNS and CDR2 is SASEGT. Trimming took off 2 bases at V and 1 base at J, with 11 bases between the two ends. There are 15 residues in the CDR3. The CDR3 DNA follows: TGTGCCAGCAGTGAATCGGAGAACTTTAACTATGGCTACACCTTC. It encodes CASSESENFNYGYTF.

V is TRBV9 and J is TRBJ2-1, with TRBD2 identical over 7 bases. Germline V gene lookup returns CDR1 SGDLS and CDR2 YYNGEE. The J segment lost 6 bases and the V segment lost 2 bases, leaving 2 bases of the junction unmatched. The CDR3 loop spans 13 amino acids. CDR3 DNA: TGTGCCAGCAGCGTCGTAGCGGGCAATGAGCAGTTCTTC. This translates into CASSVVAGNEQFF.

This clone was detected once. The rearrangement links TRBV6-5 to TRBJ2-7; the D is unclear. The CDR3 has 14 residues. CDR1 MNHEY and CDR2 SVGAGI come from the germline V gene. V was trimmed by 2 bases and J by 0 bases, leaving 8 bases between them. This CDR3 is CASSYPPDSYEQYF. CDR3 in DNA: TGTGCCAGCAGTTACCCCCCAGACTCCTACGAGCAGTACTTC.

The chain links TRBV5-4 to TRBJ2-7, with D maybe TRBD2 (5 bases). The V end lost 2 bases, the J end lost 5 bases, and 14 bases lay between the germline ends. Germline values: CDR1 SGHNT, CDR2 YYREEE (reference sequence). This CDR3 is built from 14 residues. The CDR3 is CASSFYGRADEQYF. The CDR3 coding sequence is TGTGCCAGCAGCTTTTATGGGAGAGCGGACGAGCAGTACTTC. Based on the CDR3 plus reference TRBV5-4 and TRBJ2-7, the full variable domain is ETGVTQSPTHLIKTRGQQVTLRCSSQSGHNTVSWYQQALGQGPQFIFQYYREEENGRGNFPPRFSGLQFPNYSSELNVNALELDDSALYLCASSFYGRADEQYFGPGTRLTVT.

The gene calls are TRBV10-2 and TRBJ2-2; tentative D call: TRBD1 (6 bases). Between the trimmed V and J ends, which lost 6 bases and 4 bases, there was a span of 15 bases. Per the germline V gene, CDR1 is WSHSY and CDR2 is SAAADI. The CDR3 loop spans 15 amino acids. The CDR3 DNA reads TGCGCCAGCAGCGTTACAGGGAGTAGCACCGGGGAGCTGTTTTTT. It translates to CASSVTGSSTGELFF.

This chain links TRBV7-9 with TRBJ2-1; a weak D match, TRBD2 (7 bases). The CDR3 has 16 amino acids. From germline, CDR1 is SEHNR and CDR2 FQNEAQ (reference sequence). The V end lost 5 bases, the J end lost 4 bases, and 18 bases lay between the germline ends. Here the CDR3 DNA reads TGTGCCAGCAGCCTCCGGCGGGGGCAGGGGTACAATGAGCAGTTCTTC. It specifies CASSLRRGQGYNEQFF.

This chain connects TRBV10-1 to TRBJ2-7; TRBD2 might be the D (5 bases). Germline-derived CDR1 and CDR2 are WNHNN and SYGVQD (reference sequence). There are 13 residues in the CDR3. Trimming took 5 bases from V and 2 from J, leaving 10 bases between them. CDR3 in DNA: TGCGCCAGCAGTCCCTCGGGAACCTACGAGCAGTACTTC. Translating it yields CASSPSGTYEQYF.

This sequence joins TRBV5-8 and TRBJ2-2; 7 bases align to TRBD1. The CDR3 has 16 residues. The J segment lost 0 bases and the V segment lost 3 bases, leaving 5 bases of the junction unmatched. From germline, CDR1 is SGHTS and CDR2 YDEGEE. For the CDR3, the DNA is TGTGCCAGCAGCTCCTACAGGGGCGCGAACACCGGGGAGCTGTTTTTT. Protein: CASSSYRGANTGELFF.

The chain's CDR3 is CASSRSGGGSGANVLTF. DNA of the CDR3: TGCGCCAGCAGCAGATCAGGGGGCGGCTCTGGGGCCAACGTCCTGACTTTC. The chain has TRBV5-1 and TRBJ2-6, with TRBD1 identical over 8 bases. J lost 0 bases, V lost 4 bases, and 6 bases had no gene match. The CDR3 runs to 17 residues. Germline values: CDR1 SGHRS, CDR2 YFSETQ.

This chain joins TRBV6-4 and TRBJ2-7, with TRBD1 matching over 7 bases. This CDR3 region has 13 residues. V lost 9 bases to trimming and J lost 2 bases; unmatched junction nucleotides: 7. Germline values: CDR1 MRHNA, CDR2 SNTAGT. In nucleotides, the CDR3 is TGTGCCAGTCCGGGACAGAAGACCTACGAGCAGTACTTC. Its translation: CASPGQKTYEQYF.

V gene TRBV5-1 combines with J gene TRBJ2-1; TRBD1 aligns across 7 bases. The V gene's germline CDR1 is SGHRS and CDR2 YFSETQ. CDR3 length: 14 residues. Unmatched junction bases numbered 5, after V lost 4 bases and J lost 4 bases. CDR3: CASSDGTDYNEQFF. DNA for the CDR3: TGCGCCAGCAGCGACGGGACAGATTACAATGAGCAGTTCTTC. Using reference TRBV5-1 and TRBJ2-1 for the parts outside the CDR3, the full variable domain is KAGVTQTPRYLIKTRGQQVTLSCSPISGHRSVSWYQQTPGQGLQFLFEYFSETQRNKGNFPGRFSGRQFSNSRSEMNVSTLELGDSALYLCASSDGTDYNEQFFGPGTRLTVL.

The genes are TRBV5-1 and TRBJ2-1, with a weak D call TRBD2 (6 bases). The CDR3 is made up of 14 amino acids. Germline assignment: CDR1 SGHRS and CDR2 YFSETQ. The germline V and J ends were trimmed by 4 bases and 5 bases, with 13 bases remaining between them. Here the CDR3 reads CASSPTWGDNEQFF. Here the CDR3 DNA reads TGCGCCAGCAGCCCCACTTGGGGGGACAATGAGCAGTTCTTC.

V gene TRBV13 combines with J gene TRBJ2-7; D unclear. The germline V and J ends were trimmed by 5 bases and 7 bases, with 12 bases remaining between them. Per the germline V gene, CDR1 is PRHDT and CDR2 is FYEKMQ (reference sequence). CDR3 length equals 12 residues. The CDR3 DNA sequence: TGTGCCAGCAGCGTAAGCCCGGGTGAGCAGTACTTC. Amino acids: CASSVSPGEQYF.